A selection of T cell receptor beta chains follows, all from one sample in a study of T cells after yellow fever vaccination. TCRdb ran MiXCR on the 5' RACE reads and lists one entry per CDR3 protein. Of hundreds of thousands of distinct CDR3 sequences in the sample, about a fifth were seen once. Here the sequenced sample was PBMCs, taken 15 days after the yellow fever booster vaccination. The receptor source for this set is a man aged 25 to 45 who received the YFV17D yellow fever vaccine. The CDR3 runs from the conserved cysteine through the conserved F or W. The size of a clone is reported for some rows only, either as once, few or many, or as a class for expanded clones.

>14|TRBJ1-1|TRBV28|few
CASSLSRLHTEAFF
>14|TRBJ2-5|TRBV7-9|few
CASRIAQGQETQYF
>13|TRBJ2-5|TRBV18|few
CASSPGLAWTQYF
>17|TRBJ2-1|TRBV28|few
CASSLQGFGGPLNEQFF
>18|TRBJ2-1|TRBV5-1|few
CASSPIPGLAGGGNEQFF
>13|TRBJ2-7|TRBV25-1|-
CATGRPSSYEQYF
>14|TRBJ2-3|TRBV6-1|-
CASGEREGTDTQYF
>13|TRBJ1-4|TRBV6-1|-
CASSTGGYEKLFF
>12|TRBJ2-3|TRBV30|-
CAWSVLSDTQYF
>14|TRBJ2-3|TRBV20-1|few
CSVPSGKSTDTQYF
>11|TRBJ2-3|TRBV29-1|-
CSDSSVGTQYF
>13|TRBJ2-1|TRBV25-1|few
CASSGLAFGEQFF
>19|TRBJ2-6|TRBV4-3|-
CASSRSSGTGMAGANVLTF
>13|TRBJ2-1|TRBV6-2/TRBV6-3|-
CASSRLVNNEQFF
>14|TRBJ2-1|TRBV3-1|-
CASIGRAGRNEQFF
>14|TRBJ1-1|TRBV4-2|few
CASSHLGEKDEAFF
>13|TRBJ2-1|TRBV20-1|-
CSAREVRQGRQFF
>15|TRBJ2-6|TRBV7-9|few
CASSTSGAGANVLTF
>14|TRBJ2-6|TRBV20-1|few
CSAVGGDGANVLTF
>14|TRBJ2-3|TRBV5-1|-
CASSSGPSPDTQYF
>13|TRBJ2-3|TRBV7-2|-
CASSSDRRDTQYF
>15|TRBJ1-6|TRBV5-1|-
CASSLRTEGGSPLHF
>19|TRBJ2-3|TRBV3-1|-
CASSHRGLAGGRSTDTQYF
>14|TRBJ2-5|TRBV6-1|few
CASSQTAYQETQYF
>12|TRBJ2-5|TRBV20-1|-
CSASRGRGTQYF
>14|TRBJ2-1|TRBV12-3/TRBV12-4|-
CASSPRDRYNEQFF
>11|TRBJ2-7|TRBV29-1|-
CSVERTGHQYF
>14|TRBJ1-3|TRBV9|few
CASSRTGTPGTIYF
>13|TRBJ2-7|TRBV6-1|few
CASSEVQGYEQYF
>13|TRBJ1-3|TRBV7-2|few
CASSPVGGNTIYF
>14|TRBJ1-1|TRBV2|many
CASRAPTGHTEAFF
>16|TRBJ2-3|TRBV4-3|many
CASSREAGGFTDTQYF
>15|TRBJ1-6|TRBV7-6|few
CASSVGDSYNSPLHF
>12|TRBJ1-1|TRBV6-6|few
CASSYGETEAFF
>12|TRBJ1-5|TRBV28|few
CASIGSNQPQHF
>11|TRBJ2-2|TRBV6-5|many
CASRSGGELFF
>11|TRBJ1-1|TRBV20-1|-
CSARDGVGVFF